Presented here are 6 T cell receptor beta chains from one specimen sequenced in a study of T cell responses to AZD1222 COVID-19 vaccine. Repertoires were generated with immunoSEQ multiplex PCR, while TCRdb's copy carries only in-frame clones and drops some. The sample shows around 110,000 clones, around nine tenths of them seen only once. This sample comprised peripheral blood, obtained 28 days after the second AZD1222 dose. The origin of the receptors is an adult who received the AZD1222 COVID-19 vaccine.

CDR3 in amino acids: CASSQGGVLNLWTQYF. CDR3 sequence (DNA): TGTGCCAGCAGCCAGGGGGGGGTACTCAACCTGTGGACCCAGTACTTC. The chain recombines TRBV7-8 with TRBJ2-5; D may correspond to TRBD1 or TRBD2 (7 bases each). V gave up 5 bases and J gave up 7 bases, with 23 bases separating them. From germline, CDR1 is SGHVS and CDR2 FQNEAQ. The CDR3 length is 16 residues.

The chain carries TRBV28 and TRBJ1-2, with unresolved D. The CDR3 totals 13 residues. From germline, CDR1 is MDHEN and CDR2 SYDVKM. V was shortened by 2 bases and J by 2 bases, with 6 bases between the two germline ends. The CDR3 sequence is CASSLNTNYGYTF. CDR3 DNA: TGTGCCAGCAGTTTAAACACAAACTATGGCTACACCTTC.

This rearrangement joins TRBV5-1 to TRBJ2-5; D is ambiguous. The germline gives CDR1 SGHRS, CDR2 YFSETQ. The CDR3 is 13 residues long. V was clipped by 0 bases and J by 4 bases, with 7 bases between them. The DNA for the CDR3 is TGCGCCAGCAGCTTGGGGGAACTAGAGACCCAGTACTTC. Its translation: CASSLGELETQYF.

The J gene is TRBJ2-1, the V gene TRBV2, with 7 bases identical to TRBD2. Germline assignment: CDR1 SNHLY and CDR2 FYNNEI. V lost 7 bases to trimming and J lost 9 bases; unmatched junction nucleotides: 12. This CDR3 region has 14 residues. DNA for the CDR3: TGTGCCAGCACCTTTGGGGAGGGACGGGCTGAGCAGTTCTTC. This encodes CASTFGEGRAEQFF.

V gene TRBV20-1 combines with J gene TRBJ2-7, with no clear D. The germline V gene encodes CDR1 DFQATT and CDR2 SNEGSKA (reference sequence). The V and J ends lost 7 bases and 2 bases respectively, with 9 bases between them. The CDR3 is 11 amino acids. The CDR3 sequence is CSVRRTYEQYF. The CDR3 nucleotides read TGCAGTGTTAGGCGGACCTACGAGCAGTACTTC.

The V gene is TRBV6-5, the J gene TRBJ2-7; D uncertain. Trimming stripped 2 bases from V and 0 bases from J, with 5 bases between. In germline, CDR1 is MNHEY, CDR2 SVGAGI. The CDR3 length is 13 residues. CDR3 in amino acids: CASSYKSSYEQYF. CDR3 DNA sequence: TGTGCCAGCAGTTACAAGAGCTCCTACGAGCAGTACTTC.